The rows below give T cell receptor beta chains drawn from one sample of a study of T-cell reconstitution after alpha-beta-depleted transplantation in children. One entry per CDR3 protein results from TCRdb running MiXCR on the PCR reads. The sample has just over 350,000 distinct CDR3 sequences; 13% are singletons. The sample here was PBMCs, taken from the stem cell graft. These receptors were obtained from a human donor who donated a stem cell graft to a child with Fanconi anemia. Each CDR3 is given with its conserved first and last residue. The D gene is left open where the match is weak. Clone size is not always given. Where it is, it says once, few, many or a class for expanded clones.

CDR3aa: CASSSGGEQFF
CDR3nt: TGTGCCAGCTCTAGTGGCGGTGAGCAGTTCTTC
abundance: many
j_gene: TRBJ2-1
v_gene: TRBV12-3/TRBV12-4
d_gene: NA

CDR3aa: CASSQNPATAYEQYF
CDR3nt: TGTGCCAGCAGCCAAAACCCAGCCACGGCCTACGAGCAGTACTTC
abundance: NA
j_gene: TRBJ2-7
v_gene: TRBV3-1
d_gene: NA

CDR3aa: CASGAGQGYGEQFF
CDR3nt: TGTGCTAGTGGCGCGGGACAGGGATATGGTGAGCAGTTCTTC
abundance: few
j_gene: TRBJ2-1
v_gene: TRBV12-5
d_gene: TRBD1

CDR3aa: CASSFGQGAYEQFF
CDR3nt: TGCGCCAGCAGCTTCGGACAGGGGGCGTATGAGCAGTTCTTC
abundance: many
j_gene: TRBJ2-1
v_gene: TRBV5-1
d_gene: TRBD1

CDR3aa: CASSWGETGELFF
CDR3nt: TGCGCCAGCAGCTGGGGGGAGACCGGGGAGCTGTTTTTT
abundance: NA
j_gene: TRBJ2-2
v_gene: TRBV5-1
d_gene: NA

CDR3aa: CASRVRGEWNEQFF
CDR3nt: TGTGCCAGCAGAGTGAGGGGGGAGTGGAATGAGCAGTTCTTC
abundance: NA
j_gene: TRBJ2-1
v_gene: TRBV6-2/TRBV6-3
d_gene: NA

CDR3aa: CASSRKSGQYSGNTIYF
CDR3nt: TGTGCCAGCAGCAGAAAATCCGGACAGTACTCTGGAAACACCATATATTTT
abundance: few
j_gene: TRBJ1-3
v_gene: TRBV7-9
d_gene: NA

CDR3aa: CASSFPGKRFF
CDR3nt: TGTGCCAGCAGTTTTCCCGGTAAGCGGTTCTTC
abundance: many
j_gene: TRBJ2-1
v_gene: TRBV5-5
d_gene: NA

CDR3aa: CASLAGSQGGETQYF
CDR3nt: TGTGCCAGCCTCGCAGGGAGCCAGGGCGGAGAGACCCAGTACTTC
abundance: NA
j_gene: TRBJ2-5
v_gene: TRBV25-1
d_gene: NA

CDR3aa: CASSLNRDPVRKLFF
CDR3nt: TGTGCCAGCAGCCTTAATAGGGACCCTGTGCGTAAACTGTTTTTT
abundance: few
j_gene: TRBJ1-4
v_gene: TRBV4-2
d_gene: NA

CDR3aa: CSALEGDGRSSNEQYF
CDR3nt: TGCAGTGCTCTAGAAGGGGACGGACGGAGTTCGAACGAGCAGTACTTC
abundance: few
j_gene: TRBJ2-7
v_gene: TRBV20-1
d_gene: NA

CDR3aa: CAISESGRGAYEQYF
CDR3nt: TGTGCCATCAGTGAGTCGGGGCGGGGGGCCTACGAGCAGTACTTC
abundance: few
j_gene: TRBJ2-7
v_gene: TRBV10-3
d_gene: TRBD2

CDR3aa: CASSLETGQTMNTEAFF
CDR3nt: TGTGCCAGCAGCTTAGAGACAGGACAAACCATGAACACTGAAGCTTTCTTT
abundance: NA
j_gene: TRBJ1-1
v_gene: TRBV7-8
d_gene: NA

CDR3aa: CASSLDRGSPSSGANVLTF
CDR3nt: TGTGCCAGCAGCTTGGACAGGGGTTCTCCCAGTTCTGGGGCCAACGTCCTGACTTTC
abundance: NA
j_gene: TRBJ2-6
v_gene: TRBV11-1
d_gene: TRBD1

CDR3aa: CASSHTLENEQFF
CDR3nt: TGTGCCAGCAGCCACACATTGGAGAATGAGCAGTTCTTC
abundance: few
j_gene: TRBJ2-1
v_gene: TRBV11-2
d_gene: NA

CDR3aa: CSAIRDRDEKLFF
CDR3nt: TGCAGTGCTATTAGGGACAGGGATGAAAAACTGTTTTTT
abundance: NA
j_gene: TRBJ1-4
v_gene: TRBV20-1
d_gene: TRBD1

CDR3aa: CSLVAGSVETQYF
CDR3nt: TGCAGCCTGGTGGCGGGGAGCGTGGAGACCCAGTACTTC
abundance: few
j_gene: TRBJ2-5
v_gene: TRBV29-1
d_gene: NA

CDR3aa: CSVVAGETQYF
CDR3nt: TGCAGCGTTGTGGCGGGGGAGACCCAGTACTTC
abundance: few
j_gene: TRBJ2-5
v_gene: TRBV29-1
d_gene: NA

CDR3aa: CATSYYGEGGEQFF
CDR3nt: TGTGCCACCAGCTATTATGGCGAGGGGGGTGAGCAGTTCTTC
abundance: few
j_gene: TRBJ2-1
v_gene: TRBV15
d_gene: NA

CDR3aa: CASSGQAFTGELFF
CDR3nt: TGCGCCAGCTCAGGACAGGCCTTTACCGGGGAGCTGTTTTTT
abundance: NA
j_gene: TRBJ2-2
v_gene: TRBV10-1
d_gene: TRBD1

CDR3aa: CASSLAAGRTNEKLFF
CDR3nt: TGCGCCAGCAGCTTGGCAGCGGGGAGAACTAATGAAAAACTGTTTTTT
abundance: few
j_gene: TRBJ1-4
v_gene: TRBV5-1
d_gene: NA

CDR3aa: CATRGLGNEQFF
CDR3nt: TGTGCCACCAGGGGACTGGGGAATGAGCAGTTCTTC
abundance: NA
j_gene: TRBJ2-1
v_gene: TRBV24-1
d_gene: NA

CDR3aa: CATSEPGQGRERNEQFF
CDR3nt: TGTGCCACCAGTGAGCCCGGACAGGGGAGGGAAAGGAATGAGCAGTTCTTC
abundance: few
j_gene: TRBJ2-1
v_gene: TRBV24-1
d_gene: TRBD1